These 8 T cell receptor beta chains originate from one sample sequenced in a study of blood T cell repertoires in COVID-19. TCRdb keeps only in-frame clones here, not all; method: immunoSEQ multiplex PCR. The repertoire has 95,000 to 100,000 clones, 91% of them found once; the top ten carry around 15%. The sequencing input was peripheral blood. The source is a man in his forties or fifties with acute or convalescent COVID-19.

J is TRBJ1-1 and V is TRBV28; maybe TRBD1 (5 bases). Between the trimmed V and J ends, which lost 5 bases and 1 base, there was a span of 14 bases. Germline loops: CDR1 MDHEN, CDR2 SYDVKM. This CDR3 contains 15 residues. DNA for the CDR3: TGTGCCAGCAGTCTCCCACGGCAGGGGAACACTGAAGCTTTCTTT. Protein: CASSLPRQGNTEAFF.

The CDR3 reads CASSGDRLREKLFF. The DNA for the CDR3 is TGTGCCAGCAGCGGTGACAGGTTAAGAGAAAAACTGTTTTTT. J is TRBJ1-4 and V is TRBV6-7, with a possible D match to TRBD1 (6 bases). TRBV6-7 is assigned to the ORF class and has an uncertain function. CDR3 size: 14 residues. V was pared by 6 bases and J by 8 bases, with 16 bases between.

In DNA form, the CDR3 reads TGTGCCAGCAGCCCAGAACAGGGGTTGACCTATAATTCACCCCTCCACTTT. This translates into CASSPEQGLTYNSPLHF. The V call is TRBV7-2, the J call TRBJ1-6; TRBD1 aligns across 7 bases. Germline values: CDR1 SGHTA, CDR2 FQGNSA. CDR3 length: 17 amino acids. The junction had 9 bases not matched to a gene; V was cut back by 5 bases and J by 2 bases.

V is TRBV5-1 and J is TRBJ1-2, with TRBD1 matching over 7 bases. This CDR3 contains 15 residues. V lost 4 bases and J lost 2; bases outside the gene matches: 8. Germline CDR1 SGHRS, CDR2 YFSETQ. The CDR3 nucleotides are TGCGCCAGCAGCCCAGGGGGGAATGAGAACTATGGCTACACCTTC. Its protein product is CASSPGGNENYGYTF.

The chain has TRBV5-1 and TRBJ2-7; 7 bases align to TRBD1. The trim removed 4 bases at V and 2 bases at J, leaving 9 bases unmatched. Per germline, CDR1 SGHRS and CDR2 YFSETQ. The CDR3 runs to 15 residues. CDR3 nucleotide sequence: TGCGCCAGCAGCGTGGGGGCCGGACAGGCCTACGAGCAGTACTTC. Translating it yields CASSVGAGQAYEQYF.

V gene TRBV3-1 (or the pseudogene TRBV3-2) combines with J gene TRBJ2-5, with TRBD2 matching over 10 bases. Germline V gene sequence: CDR1 LGHDT, CDR2 YNNKEL (reference sequence). The ends lost 1 base at V and 5 bases at J; junction bases unmatched: 4. The CDR3 is 15 residues long. CDR3 nucleotides: TGTGCCAGCAGCCAAGTACTAGCGGGGTATGAGACCCAGTACTTC. Translating gives CASSQVLAGYETQYF.

For this clone: An end of the junction does not agree with germline; a read error may underlie this. The V gene is TRBV27, the J gene TRBJ2-1; a possible D gene is TRBD2 (5 bases). Germline V CDR1 and CDR2: MNHEY, SMNVEV (reference sequence). The CDR3 length is 14 residues. The CDR3 region has the DNA TGTGCCAGCAGCCCCCTGCGGGCATACATTGAGCAGTTCTTC. It is translated as CASSPLRAYIEQFF.

This chain uses TRBV7-6 with TRBJ1-2; D is ambiguous. Germline lookup yields CDR1 SGHVS and CDR2 FNYEAQ. V was trimmed by 5 bases and J by 7 bases, leaving 23 bases between them. The CDR3 totals 16 residues. The CDR3 spells CASSPLRRESESGYTF. In DNA form, the CDR3 reads TGTGCCAGCAGCCCCCTACGACGGGAGTCTGAGAGTGGCTACACCTTC.